This T cell receptor (beta chain) emerged from a study of blood T cell repertoires in COVID-19 (dated by TCRdb to 2020 to 2022). As for the study more broadly: Collaborator samples came from the United States, Italy and Spain and covered acute and convalescent phases of COVID-19. The material from the prospective study consisted of cDNA or gDNA derived from T cells, B-cell-depleted T cells, or PBMCs. The dataset comprised deeply sampled blood TCRbeta repertoires from subjects exposed to, actively infected with, or recovered from COVID-19. The repertoires were made available in a free public database intended to serve as a resource for research on the immune response to SARS-CoV-2. Samples were obtained from the ongoing ImmuneRACE study (first 160 participants) and from 1,200 or so subjects provided by 6 global collaborators. Sample metadata almost always included a de-identified subject ID, COVID-19 status, age in years and sex. Where HLA class I and class II types were available, the types were taken from metadata supplied by the sample provider, not from assay-based typing.

The paper as a whole reports these results and caveats: Clinical and demographic metadata were provided uncurated, with the amount varying by source and participant.

Only a few counts were recorded for this clone. Its antigen is currently not known. No clone much larger than this one lies a single base away; base qualities are absent. TCRbeta CDR3 regions were amplified from genomic DNA using the immunoSEQ Assay, a bias-controlled multiplex PCR. For the original study's pipeline: The number of nucleated cells in each sample was estimated from the amplification of reference gene primers within the assay. Sequence reads were collapsed and filtered to measure the absolute abundance of every unique TCRbeta CDR3 rearrangement. For each sample, productive Simpson clonality was calculated as the square root of Simpson's diversity index across productive rearrangements. TCRdb carries this immuneACCESS record with in-frame sequences only. Its versions omit some clonotypes, under half of them owing to an unresolved V gene in the studies checked, with the rest unexplained. V, J and clone size are taken as reported in that table, and D and trimming were inferred from the DNA itself. The sample data list 200,000 to 250,000 clones, and 92% of these were observed just once. Together, the top ten hold approximately 1.2% of the sample.

The collaborating institutions used their own protocols to collect whole blood in K2EDTA tubes. For TCRbeta analysis, collaborators shipped samples as frozen whole blood, isolated PBMCs, or DNA extracted from either of those sample types. Sample: peripheral blood. The clonotype comes from a man aged 25 to 40 with acute or convalescent COVID-19.

The CDR3 protein: CASSLEGTSGGLIAQYF. The DNA is TGCGCCAGCAGCTTGGAGGGGACTAGCGGGGGGCTCATTGCGCAGTATTTT. The chain is assembled from TRBV5-1 and TRBJ2-3; 15 nucleotides in the junction match TRBD2. The CDR3 holds 17 amino acids from the cysteine to the phenylalanine. The read is trimmed to its CDR3 DNA, 51 bases read in frame from base 1. Here V drops 0 bases and J drops 10 bases, and the junction holds 9 bases not matched to any gene. The CDR1 and CDR2 encoded by the germline V gene are SGHRS and YFSETQ.